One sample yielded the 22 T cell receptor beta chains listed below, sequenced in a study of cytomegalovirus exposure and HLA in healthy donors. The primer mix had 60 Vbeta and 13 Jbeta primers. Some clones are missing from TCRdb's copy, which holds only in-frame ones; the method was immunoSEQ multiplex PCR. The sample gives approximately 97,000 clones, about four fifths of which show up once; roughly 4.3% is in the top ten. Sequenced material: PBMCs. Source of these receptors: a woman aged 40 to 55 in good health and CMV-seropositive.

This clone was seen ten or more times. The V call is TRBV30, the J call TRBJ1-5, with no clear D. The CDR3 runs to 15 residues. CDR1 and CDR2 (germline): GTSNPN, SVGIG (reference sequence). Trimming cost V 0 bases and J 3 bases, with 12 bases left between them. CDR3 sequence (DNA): TGTGCCTGGAGTGTACGCGGAGGGTCCAATCAGCCCCAGCATTTT. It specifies CAWSVRGGSNQPQHF.

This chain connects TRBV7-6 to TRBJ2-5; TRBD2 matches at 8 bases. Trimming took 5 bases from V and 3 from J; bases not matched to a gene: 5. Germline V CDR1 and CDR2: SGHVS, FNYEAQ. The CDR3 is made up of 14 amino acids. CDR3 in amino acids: CASSQGSGKETQYF. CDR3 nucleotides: TGTGCCAGCAGCCAGGGTAGCGGGAAAGAGACCCAGTACTTC.

The CDR3 loop is CASSPGTGLFGAGELFF. The CDR3 coding sequence is TGTGCCAGCAGTCCCGGGACAGGACTATTTGGGGCCGGGGAGCTGTTTTTT. J is TRBJ2-2 and V is TRBV7-9; TRBD1 matches 8 bases. Germline V gives CDR1 SEHNR, CDR2 FQNEAQ (reference sequence). This CDR3 has 17 amino acids. V trimming: 6 bases; J trimming: 6 bases; junction bases outside the gene matches: 15. Full variable domain (rest looked up from reference TRBV7-9 and TRBJ2-2): DTGVSQNPRHKITKRGQNVTFRCDPISEHNRLYWYRQTLGQGPEFLTYFQNEAQLEKSRLLSDRFSAERPKGSFSTLEIQRTEQGDSAMYLCASSPGTGLFGAGELFFGEGSRLTVL.

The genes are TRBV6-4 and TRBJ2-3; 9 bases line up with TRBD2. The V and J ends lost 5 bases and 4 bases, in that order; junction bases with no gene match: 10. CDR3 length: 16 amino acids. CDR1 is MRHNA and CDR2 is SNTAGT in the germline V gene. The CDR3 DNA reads TGTGCCAGCAGTAAGGGGACTAGCCCAGGGTCAGATACGCAGTATTTT. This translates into CASSKGTSPGSDTQYF.

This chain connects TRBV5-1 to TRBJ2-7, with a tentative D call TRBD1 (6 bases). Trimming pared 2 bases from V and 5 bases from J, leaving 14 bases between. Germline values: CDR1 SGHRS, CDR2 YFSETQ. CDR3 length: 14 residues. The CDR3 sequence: CASSLVLQGHEQYF. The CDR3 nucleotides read TGCGCCAGCAGCTTAGTATTACAGGGCCACGAGCAGTACTTC.

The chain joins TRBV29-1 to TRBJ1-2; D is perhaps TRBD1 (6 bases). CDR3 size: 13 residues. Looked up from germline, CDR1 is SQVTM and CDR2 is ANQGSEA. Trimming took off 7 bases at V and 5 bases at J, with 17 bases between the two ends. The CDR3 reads CSAPGERGYGYTF. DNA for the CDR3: TGCAGCGCACCAGGGGAGCGGGGTTATGGCTACACCTTC.

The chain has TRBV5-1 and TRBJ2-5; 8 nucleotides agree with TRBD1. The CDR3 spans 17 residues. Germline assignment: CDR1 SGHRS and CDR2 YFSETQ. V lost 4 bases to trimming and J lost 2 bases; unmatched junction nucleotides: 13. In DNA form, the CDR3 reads TGCGCCAGCAGCCGAAGAAGACAGGGGTTAATACAAGAGACCCAGTACTTC. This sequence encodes CASSRRRQGLIQETQYF.

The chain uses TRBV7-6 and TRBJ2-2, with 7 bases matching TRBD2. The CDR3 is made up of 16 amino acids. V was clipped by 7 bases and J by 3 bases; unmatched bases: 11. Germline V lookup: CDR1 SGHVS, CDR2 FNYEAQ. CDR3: CASNNGVAGHTGELFF. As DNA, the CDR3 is TGTGCCAGCAATAACGGGGTAGCGGGCCACACCGGGGAGCTGTTTTTT. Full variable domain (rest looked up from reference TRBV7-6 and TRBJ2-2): GAGVSQSPRYKVTKRGQDVALRCDPISGHVSLYWYRQALGQGPEFLTYFNYEAQQDKSGLPNDRFSAERPEGSISTLTIQRTEQRDSAMYRCASNNGVAGHTGELFFGEGSRLTVL.

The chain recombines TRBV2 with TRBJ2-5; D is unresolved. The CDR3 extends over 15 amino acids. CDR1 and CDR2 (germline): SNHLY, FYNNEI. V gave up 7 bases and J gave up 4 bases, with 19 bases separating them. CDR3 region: CASTASLVALETQYF. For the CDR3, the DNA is TGTGCCAGCACGGCGAGCCTAGTGGCCTTAGAGACCCAGTACTTC.

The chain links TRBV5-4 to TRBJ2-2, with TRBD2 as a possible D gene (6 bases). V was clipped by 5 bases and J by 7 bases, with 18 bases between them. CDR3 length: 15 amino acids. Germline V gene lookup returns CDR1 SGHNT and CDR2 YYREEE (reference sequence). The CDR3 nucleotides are TGTGCCAGCAGTCAAGCCGCTAGCGTCGACGGGGAGCTGTTTTTT. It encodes CASSQAASVDGELFF.

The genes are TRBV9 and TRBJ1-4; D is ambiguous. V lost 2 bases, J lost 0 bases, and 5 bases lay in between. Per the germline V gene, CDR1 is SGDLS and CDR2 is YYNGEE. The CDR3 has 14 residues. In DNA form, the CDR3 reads TGTGCCAGCAGCGTCACAACAACTAATGAAAAACTGTTTTTT. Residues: CASSVTTTNEKLFF.

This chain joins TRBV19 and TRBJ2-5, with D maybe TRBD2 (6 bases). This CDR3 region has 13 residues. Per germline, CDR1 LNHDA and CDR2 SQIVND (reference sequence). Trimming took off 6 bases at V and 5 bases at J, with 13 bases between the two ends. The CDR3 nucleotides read TGTGCCAGTAGGCTTCAGGGAGGCGAGACCCAGTACTTC. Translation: CASRLQGGETQYF.

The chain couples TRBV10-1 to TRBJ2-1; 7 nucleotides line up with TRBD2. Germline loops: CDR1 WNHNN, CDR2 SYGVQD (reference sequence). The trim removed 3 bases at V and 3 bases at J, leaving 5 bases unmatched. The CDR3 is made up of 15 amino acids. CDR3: CASSESGTIYNEQFF. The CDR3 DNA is TGCGCCAGCAGTGAAAGCGGGACTATCTACAATGAGCAGTTCTTC.

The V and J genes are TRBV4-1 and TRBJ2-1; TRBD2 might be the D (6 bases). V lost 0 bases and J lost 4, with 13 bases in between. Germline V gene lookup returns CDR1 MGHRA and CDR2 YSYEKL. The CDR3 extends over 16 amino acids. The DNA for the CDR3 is TGCGCCAGCAGCCAAGACCCCGCGGGGAGTTACAATGAGCAGTTCTTC. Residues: CASSQDPAGSYNEQFF.

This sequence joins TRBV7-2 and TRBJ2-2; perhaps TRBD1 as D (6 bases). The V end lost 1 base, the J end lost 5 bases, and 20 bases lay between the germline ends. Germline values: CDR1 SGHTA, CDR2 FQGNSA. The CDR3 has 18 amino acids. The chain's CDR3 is CASSLGAFWGLGTGELFF. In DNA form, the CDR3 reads TGTGCCAGCAGCTTAGGGGCGTTCTGGGGGCTGGGTACCGGGGAGCTGTTTTTT. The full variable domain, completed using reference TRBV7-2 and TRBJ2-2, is GAGVSQSPSNKVTEKGKDVELRCDPISGHTALYWYRQSLGQGLEFLIYFQGNSAPDKSGLPSDRFSAERTGGSVSTLTIQRTQQEDSAVYLCASSLGAFWGLGTGELFFGEGSRLTVL.

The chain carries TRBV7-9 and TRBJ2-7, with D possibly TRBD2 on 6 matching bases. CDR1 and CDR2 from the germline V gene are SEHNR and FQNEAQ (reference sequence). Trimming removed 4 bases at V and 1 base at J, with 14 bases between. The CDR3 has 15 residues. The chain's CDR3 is CASSSGGIASYEQYF. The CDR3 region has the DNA TGTGCCAGCAGCTCCGGCGGGATCGCGTCCTACGAGCAGTACTTC.

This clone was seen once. The DNA of the CDR3 is TGTGCCATCAGGGTCGCACAGGGGGCGCCTGAAGCTTTCTTT. This gives the protein CAIRVAQGAPEAFF. V usage is TRBV10-3 and J usage is TRBJ1-1, with TRBD1 matching 9 bases. V was clipped by 6 bases and J by 6 bases; unmatched bases: 8. The germline CDR1 and CDR2 sequences are ENHRY and SYGVKD. The length of the CDR3 is 14 residues.

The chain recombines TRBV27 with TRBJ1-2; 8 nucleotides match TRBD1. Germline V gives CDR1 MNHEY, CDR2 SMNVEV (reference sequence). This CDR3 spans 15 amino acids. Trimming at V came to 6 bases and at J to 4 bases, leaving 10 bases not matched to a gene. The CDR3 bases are TGTGCCAGCAGACCTACCGGGACAGGCCCCTATGGCTACACCTTC. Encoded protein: CASRPTGTGPYGYTF.

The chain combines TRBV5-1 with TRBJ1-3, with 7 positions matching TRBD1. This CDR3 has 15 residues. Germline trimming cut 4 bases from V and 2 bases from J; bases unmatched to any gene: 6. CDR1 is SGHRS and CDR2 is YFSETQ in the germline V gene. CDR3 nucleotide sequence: TGCGCCAGCAGCCGGCAGGGGGGCCCTGGAAACACCATATATTTT. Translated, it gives CASSRQGGPGNTIYF. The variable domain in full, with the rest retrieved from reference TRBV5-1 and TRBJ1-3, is KAGVTQTPRYLIKTRGQQVTLSCSPISGHRSVSWYQQTPGQGLQFLFEYFSETQRNKGNFPGRFSGRQFSNSRSEMNVSTLELGDSALYLCASSRQGGPGNTIYFGEGSWLTVV.

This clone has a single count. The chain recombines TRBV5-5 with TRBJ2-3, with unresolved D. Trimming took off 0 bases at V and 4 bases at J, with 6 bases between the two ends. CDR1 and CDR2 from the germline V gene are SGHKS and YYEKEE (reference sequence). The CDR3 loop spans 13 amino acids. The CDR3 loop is CASSLVKPDTQYF. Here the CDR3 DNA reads TGTGCCAGCAGCTTGGTCAAGCCAGATACGCAGTATTTT.

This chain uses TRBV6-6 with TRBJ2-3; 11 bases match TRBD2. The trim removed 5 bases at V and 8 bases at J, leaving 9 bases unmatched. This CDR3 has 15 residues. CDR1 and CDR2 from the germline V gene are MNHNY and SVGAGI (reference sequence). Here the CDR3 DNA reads TGTGCCAGCAGTCCCGGGACTAGCGGTCTTGGTACGCAGTATTTT. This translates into CASSPGTSGLGTQYF.

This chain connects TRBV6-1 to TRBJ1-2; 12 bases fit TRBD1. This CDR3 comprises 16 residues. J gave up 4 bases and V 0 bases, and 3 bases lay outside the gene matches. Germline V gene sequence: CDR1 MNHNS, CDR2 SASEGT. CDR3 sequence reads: CASSEAPGQGAYGYTF. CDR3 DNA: TGTGCCAGCAGTGAAGCCCCGGGACAGGGGGCCTATGGCTACACCTTC.